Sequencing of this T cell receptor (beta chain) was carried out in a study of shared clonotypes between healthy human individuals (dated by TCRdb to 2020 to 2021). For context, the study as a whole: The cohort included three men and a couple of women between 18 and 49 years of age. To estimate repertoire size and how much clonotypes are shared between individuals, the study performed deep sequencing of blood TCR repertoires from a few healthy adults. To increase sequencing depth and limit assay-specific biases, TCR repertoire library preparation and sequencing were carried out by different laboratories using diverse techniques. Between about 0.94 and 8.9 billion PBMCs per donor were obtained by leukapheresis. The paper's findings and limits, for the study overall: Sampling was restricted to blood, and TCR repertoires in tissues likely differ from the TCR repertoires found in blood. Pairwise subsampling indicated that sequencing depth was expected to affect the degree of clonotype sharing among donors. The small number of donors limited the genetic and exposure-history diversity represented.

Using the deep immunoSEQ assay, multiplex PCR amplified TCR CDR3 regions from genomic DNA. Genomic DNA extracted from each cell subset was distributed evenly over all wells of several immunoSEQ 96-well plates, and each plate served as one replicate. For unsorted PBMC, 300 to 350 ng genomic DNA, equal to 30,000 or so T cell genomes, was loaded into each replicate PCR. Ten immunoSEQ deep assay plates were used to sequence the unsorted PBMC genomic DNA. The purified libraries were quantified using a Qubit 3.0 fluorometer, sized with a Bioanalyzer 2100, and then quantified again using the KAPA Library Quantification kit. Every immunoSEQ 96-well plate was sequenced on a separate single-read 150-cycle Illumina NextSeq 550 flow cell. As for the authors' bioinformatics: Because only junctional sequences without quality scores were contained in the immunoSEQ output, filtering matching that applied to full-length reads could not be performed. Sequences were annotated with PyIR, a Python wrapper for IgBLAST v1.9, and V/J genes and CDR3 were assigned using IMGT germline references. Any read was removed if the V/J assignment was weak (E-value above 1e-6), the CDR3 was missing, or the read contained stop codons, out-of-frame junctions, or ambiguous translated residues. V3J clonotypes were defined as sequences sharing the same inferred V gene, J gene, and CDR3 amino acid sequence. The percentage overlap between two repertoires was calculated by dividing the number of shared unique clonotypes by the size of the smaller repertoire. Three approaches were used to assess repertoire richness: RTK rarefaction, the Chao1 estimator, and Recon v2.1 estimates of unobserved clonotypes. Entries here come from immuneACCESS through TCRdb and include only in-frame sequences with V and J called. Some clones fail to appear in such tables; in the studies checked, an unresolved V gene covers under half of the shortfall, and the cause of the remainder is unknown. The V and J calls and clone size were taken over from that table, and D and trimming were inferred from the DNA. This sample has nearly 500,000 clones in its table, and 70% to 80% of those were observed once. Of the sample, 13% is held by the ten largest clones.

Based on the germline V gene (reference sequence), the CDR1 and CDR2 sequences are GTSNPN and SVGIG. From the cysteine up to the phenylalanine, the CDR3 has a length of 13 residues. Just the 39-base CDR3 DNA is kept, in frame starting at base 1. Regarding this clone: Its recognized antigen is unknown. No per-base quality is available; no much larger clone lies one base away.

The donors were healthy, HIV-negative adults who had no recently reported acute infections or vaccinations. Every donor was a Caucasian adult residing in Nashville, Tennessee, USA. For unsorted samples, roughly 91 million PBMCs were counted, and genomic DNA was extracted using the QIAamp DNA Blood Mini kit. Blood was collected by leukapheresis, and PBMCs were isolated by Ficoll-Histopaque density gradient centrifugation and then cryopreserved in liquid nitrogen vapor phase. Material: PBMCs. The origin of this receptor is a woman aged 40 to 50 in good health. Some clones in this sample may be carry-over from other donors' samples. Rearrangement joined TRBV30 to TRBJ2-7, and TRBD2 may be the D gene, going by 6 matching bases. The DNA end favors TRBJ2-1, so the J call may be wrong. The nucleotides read TGTGCCTGGAGTACTTGGAGCGGGCTTGAGCAGTTCTTC. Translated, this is CAWSTWSGLEQFF.